This T cell receptor beta chain was retrieved from a study of shared clonotypes between healthy human individuals. Study-wide results and limits: Generally, naive subsets came out with larger estimated richness than memory subsets.

Concerning this clone itself: The target antigen is unknown.

The repertoire was sequenced with immunoSEQ multiplex PCR; TCRdb's copy has only in-frame clones and lacks some. The table lists under 2.5 million clones, roughly 92% of them singletons. The CDR3 spans 15 residues. V lost 4 bases, J lost 0 bases, and 10 bases lay in between. The germline V gene encodes CDR1 SEHNR and CDR2 FQNEAQ (reference sequence). The sample consisted of naive CD4+ T cells from PBMCs. Subset indicated: CD45RA+ positively selected. The sequence was collected from a man between 18 and 29 years old in good health. Some clones in this sample may be carry-over from other donors' samples. J is TRBJ2-1 and V is TRBV7-9; D is ambiguous. The chain's CDR3 is CASSYGPSSYNEQFF. The CDR3 coding sequence is TGTGCCAGCAGCTACGGCCCGAGCTCCTACAATGAGCAGTTCTTC.